The rows below give T cell receptor beta chains drawn from one sample of a study of shared clonotypes between healthy human individuals. Some clones are missing from TCRdb's copy, which holds only in-frame ones; the method was immunoSEQ multiplex PCR. The sample consists of 2,500,000 or so clones, around 90% of them appearing once. Sequencing used naive CD4+ T cells from PBMCs. These receptor sequences come from a man aged 18 to 35 in good health. Some clones in this sample may be carry-over from other donors' samples. Both conserved end residues are part of each CDR3. A D gene is named only where the DNA matches it firmly. Only part of the rows carry a size: once, few, many, or a class if the clone is expanded.

j_call | v_call | clone_size | d_call | cdr3_length | cdr3_aa | cdr3_nt
TRBJ1-1 | TRBV18 | . | . | 15 | CASSGVYRDVAEAFF | TGTGCCAGCTCAGGGGTATACAGGGATGTCGCTGAAGCTTTCTTT
TRBJ2-7 | TRBV18 | . | TRBD2 | 14 | CASSPRLADDEQYF | TGTGCCAGCTCACCACGACTAGCCGACGACGAGCAGTACTTC
TRBJ1-5 | TRBV5-1 | . | . | 15 | CASSLGTTGDQPQHF | TGCGCCAGCAGCTTGGGTACAACTGGGGATCAGCCCCAGCATTTT
TRBJ2-3 | TRBV6-6 | . | . | 15 | CASSYSWGSTDTQYF | TGTGCCAGCAGTTACTCATGGGGAAGCACAGATACGCAGTATTTT
TRBJ1-4 | TRBV5-1 | few | . | 12 | CASSEPGGKLFF | TGCGCCAGCAGCGAGCCGGGAGGGAAACTGTTTTTT
TRBJ1-2 | TRBV5-1 | . | . | 14 | CASSLGEPPYGYTF | TGCGCCAGCAGCTTGGGGGAACCCCCCTATGGCTACACCTTC
TRBJ1-2 | TRBV10-3 | . | TRBD1 | 16 | CAISPLPGQGAIGYTF | TGTGCCATCAGCCCCCTCCCGGGACAGGGGGCTATAGGCTACACCTTC
TRBJ1-4 | TRBV27 | . | TRBD1 | 14 | CASSILGQGGKLFF | TGTGCCAGCAGTATATTAGGACAGGGGGGAAAACTGTTTTTT
TRBJ2-2 | TRBV9 | . | . | 16 | CASSGGRQPNTGELFF | TGTGCCAGCAGCGGGGGGAGACAGCCAAACACCGGGGAGCTGTTTTTT
TRBJ2-3 | TRBV9 | . | . | 16 | CASSVAREWNLDTQYF | TGTGCCAGCAGCGTAGCTCGGGAATGGAACCTTGATACGCAGTATTTT
TRBJ1-1 | TRBV7-8 | . | . | 13 | CASSLGWHTEAFF | TGTGCCAGCAGCTTAGGCTGGCACACTGAAGCTTTCTTT
TRBJ2-3 | TRBV9 | . | . | 15 | CASSVRRLGTDTQYF | TGTGCCAGCAGCGTACGGAGGCTCGGCACAGATACGCAGTATTTT
TRBJ2-2 | TRBV28 | few | . | 12 | CASSTNTGELFF | TGTGCCAGCAGTACTAACACCGGGGAGCTGTTTTTT
TRBJ2-7 | TRBV2 | . | . | 12 | CASSEDLGEQYF | TGTGCCAGCAGTGAAGATCTGGGTGAGCAGTACTTC
TRBJ2-1 | TRBV28 | . | . | 14 | CASSSGGDYNEQFF | TGTGCCAGCAGTTCCGGTGGTGATTACAATGAGCAGTTCTTC
TRBJ2-2 | TRBV5-1 | few | . | 14 | CASSLTQYTGELFF | TGCGCCAGCAGCTTGACCCAGTACACCGGGGAGCTGTTTTTT
TRBJ1-5 | TRBV6-1 | few | . | 13 | CASSEVGNQPQHF | TGTGCCAGCAGTGAAGTGGGGAATCAGCCCCAGCATTTT
TRBJ2-3 | TRBV29-1 | once | . | 13 | CSVGTTLTDTQYF | TGCAGCGTTGGAACTACTCTCACAGATACGCAGTATTTT
TRBJ1-4 | TRBV7-8 | . | . | 20 | CASSSTPSGNSRATNEKLFF | TGTGCCAGCAGCTCCACTCCCTCAGGGAATAGTCGGGCAACTAATGAAAAACTGTTTTTT
TRBJ2-7 | TRBV2 | . | . | 15 | CASSVYGTGTYEQYF | TGTGCCAGCAGCGTCTACGGGACGGGGACCTACGAGCAGTACTTC
TRBJ1-1 | TRBV4-2 | . | . | 14 | CASSGDRLNTEAFF | TGTGCCAGCAGCGGGGACCGCCTGAACACTGAAGCTTTCTTT
TRBJ1-1 | TRBV5-6 | . | . | 16 | CASSPGQTFKNTEAFF | TGTGCCAGCAGCCCCGGACAGACCTTCAAGAACACTGAAGCTTTCTTT
TRBJ2-7 | TRBV2 | . | . | 13 | CASSGTDFSEQYF | TGTGCCAGCAGTGGGACAGACTTCTCCGAGCAGTACTTC
TRBJ1-2 | TRBV2 | few | TRBD1 | 16 | CASSEGRGPSNYGYTF | TGTGCCAGCAGTGAAGGCAGGGGGCCGTCTAACTATGGCTACACCTTC
TRBJ2-2 | TRBV7-3 | . | . | 16 | CASSLAPVPNTGELFF | TGTGCCAGCAGCTTAGCCCCGGTTCCGAACACCGGGGAGCTGTTTTTT
TRBJ1-1 | TRBV4-1 | few | TRBD1 | 15 | CASSQPPQGAGSPFF | TGCGCCAGCAGCCAACCTCCACAGGGGGCGGGGAGTCCTTTCTTT
TRBJ2-6 | TRBV27 | . | . | 13 | CAVQHSGANVLTF | TGTGCCGTGCAACACTCTGGGGCCAACGTCCTGACTTTC
TRBJ2-5 | TRBV5-1 | . | TRBD1 | 16 | CASSLQGAGSQETQYF | TGCGCCAGCAGCTTACAGGGGGCGGGGTCCCAAGAGACCCAGTACTTC
TRBJ1-2 | TRBV5-6 | once | TRBD1 | 15 | CASSLRGRHRYGYTF | TGTGCCAGCAGCTTGAGGGGGCGGCATCGCTATGGCTACACCTTC
TRBJ2-7 | TRBV4-2 | once | TRBD2 | 14 | CASSLGTTTYEQYF | TGTGCCAGCAGCCTCGGGACTACAACCTACGAGCAGTACTTC
TRBJ2-1 | TRBV5-1 | . | . | 16 | CASSLKVYTSSNEQFF | TGCGCCAGCAGCTTGAAGGTTTACACATCCTCCAATGAGCAGTTCTTC
TRBJ2-1 | TRBV5-1 | . | TRBD2 | 15 | CASSLVGTSANEQFF | TGCGCCAGCAGCTTGGTAGGGACTAGCGCCAATGAGCAGTTCTTC
TRBJ1-2 | TRBV5-1 | . | TRBD1 | 14 | CASSSRTGGGGYTF | TGCGCCAGCAGCTCACGGACAGGGGGTGGAGGCTACACCTTC
TRBJ1-1 | TRBV9 | . | TRBD1 | 14 | CASSAGTGGTEAFF | TGTGCCAGCAGCGCCGGGACAGGGGGAACTGAAGCTTTCTTT
TRBJ2-7 | TRBV6-4 | . | . | 14 | CASSDSSGAGEQYF | TGTGCCAGCAGTGACTCGTCGGGGGCCGGCGAGCAGTACTTC
TRBJ2-1 | TRBV7-3 | . | . | 16 | CASSLTLTSSYNEQFF | TGTGCCAGCAGCCTTACCCTAACAAGCTCCTACAATGAGCAGTTCTTC
TRBJ1-3 | TRBV28 | . | . | 15 | CASSTSRDFGNTIYF | TGTGCCAGCTCCACCTCGAGGGACTTTGGAAACACCATATATTTT